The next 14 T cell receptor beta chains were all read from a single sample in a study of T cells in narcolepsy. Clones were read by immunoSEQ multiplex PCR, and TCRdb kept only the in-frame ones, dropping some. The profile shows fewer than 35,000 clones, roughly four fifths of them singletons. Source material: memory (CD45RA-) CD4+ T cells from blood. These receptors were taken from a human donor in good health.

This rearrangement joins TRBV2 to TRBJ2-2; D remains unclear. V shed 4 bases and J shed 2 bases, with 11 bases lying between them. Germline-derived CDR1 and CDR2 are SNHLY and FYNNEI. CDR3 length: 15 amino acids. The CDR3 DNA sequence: TGTGCCAGCAGTGGGGTACGCAGTAACACCGGGGAGCTGTTTTTT. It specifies CASSGVRSNTGELFF.

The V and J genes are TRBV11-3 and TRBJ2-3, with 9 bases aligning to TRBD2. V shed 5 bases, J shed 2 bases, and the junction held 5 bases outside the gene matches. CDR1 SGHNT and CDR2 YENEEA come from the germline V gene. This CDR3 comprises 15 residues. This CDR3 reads CASSDQRGVTDTQYF. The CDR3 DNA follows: TGTGCCAGCAGCGACCAGCGGGGGGTCACAGATACGCAGTATTTT.

The CDR3 here is CASSLHTQYF. CDR3 in DNA: TGTGCCAGCAGCTTACATACGCAGTATTTT. This chain connects TRBV7-2 to TRBJ2-3; D call uncertain. The CDR3 consists of 10 residues. Germline V gene data show CDR1 as SGHTA and CDR2 as FQGNSA. V lost 2 bases and J 7 bases, leaving 1 base between the germline ends.

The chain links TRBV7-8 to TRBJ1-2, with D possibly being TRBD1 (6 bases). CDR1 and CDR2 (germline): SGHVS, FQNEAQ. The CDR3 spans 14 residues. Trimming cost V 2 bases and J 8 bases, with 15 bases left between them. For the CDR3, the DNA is TGTGCCAGCAGCTTACCAGCAGGGGCGGGCGGCTACACCTTC. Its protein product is CASSLPAGAGGYTF. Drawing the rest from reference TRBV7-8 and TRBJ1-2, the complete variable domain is GAGVSQSPRYKVAKRGQDVALRCDPISGHVSLFWYQQALGQGPEFLTYFQNEAQLDKSGLPSDRFFAERPEGSVSTLKIQRTQQEDSAVYLCASSLPAGAGGYTFGSGTRLTVV.

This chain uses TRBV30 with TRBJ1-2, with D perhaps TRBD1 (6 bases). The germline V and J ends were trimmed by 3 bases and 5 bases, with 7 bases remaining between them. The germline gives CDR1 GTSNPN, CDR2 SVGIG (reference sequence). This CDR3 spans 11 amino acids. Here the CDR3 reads CAWSQGYGYTF. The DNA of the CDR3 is TGTGCCTGGAGCCAGGGGTATGGCTACACCTTC.

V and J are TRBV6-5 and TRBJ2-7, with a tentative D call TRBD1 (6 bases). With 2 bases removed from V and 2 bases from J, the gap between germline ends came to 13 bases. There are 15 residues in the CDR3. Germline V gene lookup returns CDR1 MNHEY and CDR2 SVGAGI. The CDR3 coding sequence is TGTGCCAGCAGTTACGGGCAGGGGCACACCTACGAGCAGTACTTC. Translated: CASSYGQGHTYEQYF.

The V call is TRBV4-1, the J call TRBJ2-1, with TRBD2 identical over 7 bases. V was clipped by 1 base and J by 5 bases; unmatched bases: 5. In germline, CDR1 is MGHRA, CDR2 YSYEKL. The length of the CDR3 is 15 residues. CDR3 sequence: CASSQAGTTHNEQFF. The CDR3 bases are TGCGCCAGCAGCCAAGCTGGGACTACCCACAATGAGCAGTTCTTC.

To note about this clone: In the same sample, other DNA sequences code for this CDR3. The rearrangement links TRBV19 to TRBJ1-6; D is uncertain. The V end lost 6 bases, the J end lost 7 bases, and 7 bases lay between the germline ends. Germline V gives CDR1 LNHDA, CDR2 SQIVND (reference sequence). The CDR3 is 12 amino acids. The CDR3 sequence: CASSHRNSPLHF. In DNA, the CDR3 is TGTGCCAGTAGCCACAGAAATTCACCCCTCCACTTT.

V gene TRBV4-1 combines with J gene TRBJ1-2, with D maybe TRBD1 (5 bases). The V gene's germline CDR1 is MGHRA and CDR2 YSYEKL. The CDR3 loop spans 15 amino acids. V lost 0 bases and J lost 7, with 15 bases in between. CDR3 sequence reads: CASSQDRRDRPGYTF. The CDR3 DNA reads TGCGCCAGCAGCCAAGATCGCCGGGACCGCCCTGGCTACACCTTC.

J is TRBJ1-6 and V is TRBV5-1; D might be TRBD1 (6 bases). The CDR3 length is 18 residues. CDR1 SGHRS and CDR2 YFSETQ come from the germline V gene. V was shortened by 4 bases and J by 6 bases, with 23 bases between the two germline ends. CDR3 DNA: TGCGCCAGCAGCGCTTTCCCCTCCGGGACAACGAGTAATTCACCCCTCCACTTT. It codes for CASSAFPSGTTSNSPLHF.

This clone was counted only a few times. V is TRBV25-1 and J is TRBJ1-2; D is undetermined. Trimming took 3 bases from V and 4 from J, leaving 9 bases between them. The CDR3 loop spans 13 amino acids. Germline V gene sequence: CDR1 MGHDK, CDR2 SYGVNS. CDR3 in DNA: TGTGCCAGCAGTGACTCCGCCGGCTATGGCTACACCTTC. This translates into CASSDSAGYGYTF.

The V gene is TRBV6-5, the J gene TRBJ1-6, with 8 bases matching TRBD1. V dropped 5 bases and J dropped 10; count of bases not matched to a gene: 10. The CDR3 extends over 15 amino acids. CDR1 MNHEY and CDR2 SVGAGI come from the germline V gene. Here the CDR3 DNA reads TGTGCCAGCAGTAACGACAGGGGATCGGGGTCACCCCTCCACTTT. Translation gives CASSNDRGSGSPLHF.

For the CDR3, the DNA is TGTGCCAGCAGCCGGGGACGGTCCTCCTACGAGCAGTACTTC. Translated, it gives CASSRGRSSYEQYF. V is TRBV2 and J is TRBJ2-7, with D perhaps matching TRBD1 or TRBD2 (5 bases each). V lost 6 bases and J 0 bases, leaving 12 bases between the germline ends. CDR1 is SNHLY and CDR2 is FYNNEI in the germline V gene. The CDR3 runs 14 residues.

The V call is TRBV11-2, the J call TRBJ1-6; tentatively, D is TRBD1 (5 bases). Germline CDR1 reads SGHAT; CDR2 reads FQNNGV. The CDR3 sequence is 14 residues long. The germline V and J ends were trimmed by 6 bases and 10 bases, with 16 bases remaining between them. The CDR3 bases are TGTGCCAGCAGTATGGGGCAGGACGGGTCACCCCTCCACTTT. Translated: CASSMGQDGSPLHF.